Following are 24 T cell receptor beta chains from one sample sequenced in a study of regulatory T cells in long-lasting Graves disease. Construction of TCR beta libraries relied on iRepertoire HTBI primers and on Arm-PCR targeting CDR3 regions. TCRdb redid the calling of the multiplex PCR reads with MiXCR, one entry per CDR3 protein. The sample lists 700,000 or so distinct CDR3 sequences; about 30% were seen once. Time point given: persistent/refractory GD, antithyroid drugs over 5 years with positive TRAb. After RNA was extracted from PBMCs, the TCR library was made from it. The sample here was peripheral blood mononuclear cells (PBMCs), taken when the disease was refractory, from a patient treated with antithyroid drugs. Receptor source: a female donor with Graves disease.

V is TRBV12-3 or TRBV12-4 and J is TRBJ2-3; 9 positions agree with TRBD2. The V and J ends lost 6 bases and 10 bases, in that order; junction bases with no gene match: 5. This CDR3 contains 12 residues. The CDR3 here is CASRETSGPQYF. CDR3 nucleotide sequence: TGTGCCAGCAGGGAAACTAGCGGGCCGCAGTATTTT.

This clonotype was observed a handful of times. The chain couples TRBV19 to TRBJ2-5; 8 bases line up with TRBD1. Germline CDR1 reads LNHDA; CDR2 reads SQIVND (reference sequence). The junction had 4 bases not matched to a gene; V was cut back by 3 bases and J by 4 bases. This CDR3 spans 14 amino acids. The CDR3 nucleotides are TGTGCCAGTAGTATGACAGGGGAGCGAGAGACCCAGTACTTC. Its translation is CASSMTGERETQYF.

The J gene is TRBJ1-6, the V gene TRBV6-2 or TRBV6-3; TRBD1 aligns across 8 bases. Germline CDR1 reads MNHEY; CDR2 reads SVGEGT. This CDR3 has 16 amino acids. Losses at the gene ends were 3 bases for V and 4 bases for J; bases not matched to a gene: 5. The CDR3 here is CASSYSRTGYNSPLHF. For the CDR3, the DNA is TGTGCCAGCAGTTATTCTAGGACAGGGTATAATTCACCCCTCCACTTT.

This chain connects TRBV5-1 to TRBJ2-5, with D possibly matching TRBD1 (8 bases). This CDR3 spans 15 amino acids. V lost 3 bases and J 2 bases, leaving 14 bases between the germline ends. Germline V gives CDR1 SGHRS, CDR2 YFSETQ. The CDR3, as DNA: TGCGCCAGCAGCTCCGGACAGGGAGGGCAAGAGACCCAGTACTTC. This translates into CASSSGQGGQETQYF.

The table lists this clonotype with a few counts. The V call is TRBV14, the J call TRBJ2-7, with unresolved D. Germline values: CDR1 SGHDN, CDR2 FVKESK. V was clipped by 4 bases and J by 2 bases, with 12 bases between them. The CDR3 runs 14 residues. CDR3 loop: CASSLLGVPYEQYF. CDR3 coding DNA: TGTGCCAGCAGCCTCCTTGGGGTACCCTACGAGCAGTACTTC.

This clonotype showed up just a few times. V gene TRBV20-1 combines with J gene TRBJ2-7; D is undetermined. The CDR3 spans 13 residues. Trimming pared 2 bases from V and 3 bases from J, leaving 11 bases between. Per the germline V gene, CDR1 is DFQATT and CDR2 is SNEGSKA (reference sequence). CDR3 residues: CSARPRALYEQYF. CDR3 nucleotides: TGCAGTGCTAGACCACGGGCCCTCTACGAGCAGTACTTC.

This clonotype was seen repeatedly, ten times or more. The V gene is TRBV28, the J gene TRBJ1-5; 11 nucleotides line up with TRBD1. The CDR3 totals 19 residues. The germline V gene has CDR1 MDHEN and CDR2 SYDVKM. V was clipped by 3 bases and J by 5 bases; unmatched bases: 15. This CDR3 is CASSFSWGQGDRGYQPQHF. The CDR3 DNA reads TGTGCCAGCAGTTTTTCGTGGGGCCAGGGGGACAGGGGGTATCAGCCCCAGCATTTT.

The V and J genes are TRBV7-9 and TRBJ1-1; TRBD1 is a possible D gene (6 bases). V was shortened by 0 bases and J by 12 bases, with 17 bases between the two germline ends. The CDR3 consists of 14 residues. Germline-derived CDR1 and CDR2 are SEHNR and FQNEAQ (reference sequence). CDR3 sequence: CASSLARRGQDTFF. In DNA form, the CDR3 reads TGTGCCAGCAGCTTAGCGCGCAGGGGACAAGACACTTTCTTT. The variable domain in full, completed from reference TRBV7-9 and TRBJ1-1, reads DTGVSQNPRHKITKRGQNVTFRCDPISEHNRLYWYRQTLGQGPEFLTYFQNEAQLEKSRLLSDRFSAERPKGSFSTLEIQRTEQGDSAMYLCASSLARRGQDTFFGQGTRLTVV.

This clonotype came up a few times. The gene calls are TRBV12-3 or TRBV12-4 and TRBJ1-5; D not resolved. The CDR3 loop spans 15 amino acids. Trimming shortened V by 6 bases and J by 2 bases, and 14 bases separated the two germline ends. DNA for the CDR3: TGTGCCAGCAGCGTGGAGGGTTTAGGCAATCAGCCCCAGCATTTT. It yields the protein CASSVEGLGNQPQHF.

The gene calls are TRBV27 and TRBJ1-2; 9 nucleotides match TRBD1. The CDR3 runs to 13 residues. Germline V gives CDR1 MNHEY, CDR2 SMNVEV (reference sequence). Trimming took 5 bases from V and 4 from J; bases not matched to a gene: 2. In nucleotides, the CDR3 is TGTGCCAGCAGTGGGACAGGGTTCTATGGCTACACCTTC. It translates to CASSGTGFYGYTF.

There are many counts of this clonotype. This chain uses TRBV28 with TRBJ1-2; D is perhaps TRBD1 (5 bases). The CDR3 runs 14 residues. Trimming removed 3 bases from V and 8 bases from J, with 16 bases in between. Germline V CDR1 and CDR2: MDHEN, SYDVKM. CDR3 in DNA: TGTGCCAGCAGTTTCCGGACGGCGAGGGGAGGCTACACCTTC. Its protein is CASSFRTARGGYTF.

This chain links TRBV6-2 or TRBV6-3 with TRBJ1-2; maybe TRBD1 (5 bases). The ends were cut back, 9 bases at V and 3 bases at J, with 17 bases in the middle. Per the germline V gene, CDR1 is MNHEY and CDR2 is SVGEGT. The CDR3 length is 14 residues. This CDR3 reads CASTLNGGDYGYTF. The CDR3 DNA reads TGTGCCAGTACCCTTAATGGGGGAGACTATGGCTACACCTTC.

As DNA, the CDR3 is TGTGCCAGCAATGACCAGGTCGGAGAGCAGTACTTC. Its protein product is CASNDQVGEQYF. The chain couples TRBV25-1 to TRBJ2-7; no clear D gene. The CDR3 is made up of 12 amino acids. Germline assignment: CDR1 MGHDK and CDR2 SYGVNS. V was trimmed by 7 bases and J by 7 bases, leaving 14 bases between them.

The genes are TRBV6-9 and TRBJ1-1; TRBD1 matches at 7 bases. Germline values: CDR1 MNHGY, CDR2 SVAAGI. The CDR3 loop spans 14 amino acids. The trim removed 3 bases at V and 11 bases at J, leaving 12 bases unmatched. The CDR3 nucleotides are TGTGCCAGCAGTTACTCCCGGGACAGCCTTTGGGCTTTCTTT. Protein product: CASSYSRDSLWAFF.

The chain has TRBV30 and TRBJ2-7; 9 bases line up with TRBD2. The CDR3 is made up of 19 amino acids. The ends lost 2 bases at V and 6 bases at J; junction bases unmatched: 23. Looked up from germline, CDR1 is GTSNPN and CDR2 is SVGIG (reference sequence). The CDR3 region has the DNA TGTGCCTGGAGTTCGTTTCTAGCGGGGACGAACGTAGCTCCTGGCGAGCAGTACTTC. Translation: CAWSSFLAGTNVAPGEQYF.

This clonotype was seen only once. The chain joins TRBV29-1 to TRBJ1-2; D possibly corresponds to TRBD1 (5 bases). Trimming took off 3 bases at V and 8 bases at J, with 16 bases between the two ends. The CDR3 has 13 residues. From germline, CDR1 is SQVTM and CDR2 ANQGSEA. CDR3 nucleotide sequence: TGCAGCGTTGATCTGTTGGGGGAGGGAGGCTACACCTTC. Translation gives CSVDLLGEGGYTF.

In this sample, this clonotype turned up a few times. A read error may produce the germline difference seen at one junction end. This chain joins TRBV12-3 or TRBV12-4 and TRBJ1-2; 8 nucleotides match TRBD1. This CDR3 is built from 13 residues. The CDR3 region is CASSLTGEYGCTF. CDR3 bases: TGTGCCAGCAGTTTGACAGGGGAGTATGGCTGCACCTTC.

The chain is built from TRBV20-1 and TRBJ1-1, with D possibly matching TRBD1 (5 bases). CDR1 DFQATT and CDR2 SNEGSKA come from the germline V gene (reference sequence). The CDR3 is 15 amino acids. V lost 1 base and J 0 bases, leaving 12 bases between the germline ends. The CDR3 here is CSARVAGGMNTEAFF. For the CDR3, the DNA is TGCAGTGCTAGAGTTGCCGGGGGGATGAACACTGAAGCTTTCTTT.

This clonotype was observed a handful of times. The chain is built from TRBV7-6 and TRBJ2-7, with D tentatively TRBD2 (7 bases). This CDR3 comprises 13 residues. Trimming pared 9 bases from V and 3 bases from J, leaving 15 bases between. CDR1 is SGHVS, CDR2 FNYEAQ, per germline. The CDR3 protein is CASGRGGHYEQYF. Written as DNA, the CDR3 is TGTGCCAGTGGAAGGGGGGGGCACTACGAGCAGTACTTC.

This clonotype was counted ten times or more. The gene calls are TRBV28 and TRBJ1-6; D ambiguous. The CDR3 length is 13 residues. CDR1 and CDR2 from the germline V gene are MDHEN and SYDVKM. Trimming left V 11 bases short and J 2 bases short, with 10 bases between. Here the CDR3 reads CAARGAYNSPLHF. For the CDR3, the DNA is TGTGCCGCCCGGGGTGCCTATAATTCACCCCTCCACTTT.

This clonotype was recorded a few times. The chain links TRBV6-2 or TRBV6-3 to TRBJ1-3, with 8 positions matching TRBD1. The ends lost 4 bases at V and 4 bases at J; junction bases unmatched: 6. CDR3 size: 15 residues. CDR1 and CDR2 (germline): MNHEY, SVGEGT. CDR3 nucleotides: TGTGCCAGCAGTTCGGACAGGGCACCCGGAAACACCATATATTTT. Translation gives CASSSDRAPGNTIYF.

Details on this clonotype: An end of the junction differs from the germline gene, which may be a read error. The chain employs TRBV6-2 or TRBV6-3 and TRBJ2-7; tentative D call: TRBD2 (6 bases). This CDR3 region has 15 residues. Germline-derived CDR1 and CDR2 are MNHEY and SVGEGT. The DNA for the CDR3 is TGTGCCAGCAGTGACTCTGGCGGGGCCGGCTGCGAGCAGTACTTC. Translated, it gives CASSDSGGAGCEQYF.

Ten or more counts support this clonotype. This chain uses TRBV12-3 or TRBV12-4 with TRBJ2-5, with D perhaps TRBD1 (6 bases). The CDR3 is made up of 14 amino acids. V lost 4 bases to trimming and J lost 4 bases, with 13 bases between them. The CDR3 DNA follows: TGTGCCAGCAGTTATCGGACAGAACGAGAGACCCAGTACTTC. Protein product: CASSYRTERETQYF.

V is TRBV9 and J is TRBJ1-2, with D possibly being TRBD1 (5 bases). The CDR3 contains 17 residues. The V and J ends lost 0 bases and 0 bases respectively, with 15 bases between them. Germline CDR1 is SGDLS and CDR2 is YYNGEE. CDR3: CASSVAATSGPNYGYTF. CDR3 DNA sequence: TGTGCCAGCAGCGTAGCCGCTACGTCAGGGCCTAACTATGGCTACACCTTC.